Below, 27 T cell receptor beta chains from the same sample are listed, as sequenced in a study of cytomegalovirus exposure and HLA in healthy donors. Some clones are missing from TCRdb's copy, which holds only in-frame ones; the method was immunoSEQ multiplex PCR. Among about 200,000 clones listed, over 65% were seen once. Sample: PBMCs. The receptor set was obtained from a woman between 18 and 29 years old in good health and CMV-seronegative.

J is TRBJ2-7 and V is TRBV11-2; perhaps TRBD2 as D (6 bases). Germline V CDR1 and CDR2: SGHAT, FQNNGV. CDR3 length: 14 residues. Trimming removed 0 bases at V and 7 bases at J, with 13 bases between. This CDR3 is CASSLDRSGEEQYF. CDR3 DNA: TGTGCCAGCAGCTTAGATCGATCGGGGGAGGAGCAGTACTTC.

The chain is built from TRBV18 and TRBJ1-2; D is undetermined. V lost 1 base, J lost 2 bases, and 17 bases lay in between. Germline CDR1 reads KGHSH; CDR2 reads LQKENI. The CDR3 extends over 17 amino acids. The CDR3 loop is CASSPRVSSRGNYGYTF. The CDR3 DNA is TGTGCCAGCTCACCACGGGTTTCATCTAGAGGGAACTATGGCTACACCTTC.

The genes are TRBV30 and TRBJ2-3; 11 bases align to TRBD2. The CDR3 loop spans 15 amino acids. Germline values: CDR1 GTSNPN, CDR2 SVGIG (reference sequence). The ends lost 5 bases at V and 0 bases at J; junction bases unmatched: 4. CDR3 bases: TGTGCCTGGTCGGGACTAGCGGAAAGCACAGATACGCAGTATTTT. It translates to CAWSGLAESTDTQYF.

V usage is TRBV9 and J usage is TRBJ2-7; D is uncertain. The V end lost 4 bases, the J end lost 6 bases, and 20 bases lay between the germline ends. The CDR3 consists of 15 residues. The germline gives CDR1 SGDLS, CDR2 YYNGEE. The CDR3 loop is CASSPGPHEETEQYF. The CDR3 region has the DNA TGTGCCAGCAGCCCCGGGCCCCACGAGGAAACCGAGCAGTACTTC. Filled out from reference TRBV9 and TRBJ2-7, the complete variable domain reads DSGVTQTPKHLITATGQRVTLRCSPRSGDLSVYWYQQSLDQGLQFLIQYYNGEERAKGNILERFSAQQFPDLHSELNLSSLELGDSALYFCASSPGPHEETEQYFGPGTRLTVT.

The rearrangement joins TRBV18 to TRBJ1-5; D is perhaps TRBD1 (5 bases). The CDR3 is 15 amino acids. Germline assignment: CDR1 KGHSH and CDR2 LQKENI. Trimming shortened V by 1 base and J by 5 bases, and 12 bases separated the two germline ends. CDR3 region: CASSPQPGSDQPQHF. The DNA of the CDR3 is TGTGCCAGCTCACCACAGCCAGGGAGCGATCAGCCCCAGCATTTT.

This rearrangement joins TRBV18 to TRBJ1-5; 7 nucleotides align to TRBD1. Germline loops: CDR1 KGHSH, CDR2 LQKENI. The V segment lost 5 bases and the J segment 3 bases; nucleotides outside the gene matches: 7. The CDR3 is 15 residues long. CDR3 DNA: TGTGCCAGCTCAAGACAGGGACAGCTCAATCAGCCCCAGCATTTT. This gives the protein CASSRQGQLNQPQHF. The full variable domain, in which reference TRBV18 and TRBJ1-5 provide the parts outside the CDR3, is NAGVMQNPRHLVRRRGQEARLRCSPMKGHSHVYWYRQLPEEGLKFMVYLQKENIIDESGMPKERFSAEFPKEGPSILRIQQVVRGDSAAYFCASSRQGQLNQPQHFGDGTRLSIL.

The genes are TRBV29-1 and TRBJ2-6; 8 bases align to TRBD1. The CDR3 consists of 13 residues. In germline, CDR1 is SQVTM, CDR2 ANQGSEA. The V and J ends lost 6 bases and 9 bases, in that order; junction bases with no gene match: 7. CDR3 sequence (DNA): TGCAGCGTGGGCACCGGGACAGGCAACGTCCTGACTTTC. It is translated as CSVGTGTGNVLTF.

V is TRBV5-1 and J is TRBJ2-2; D unresolved. The CDR3 extends over 13 amino acids. Germline V gives CDR1 SGHRS, CDR2 YFSETQ. The V end was cut by 4 bases, the J end by 9 bases, with 13 bases between. CDR3 protein: CASSPRPDRELFF. CDR3 coding DNA: TGCGCCAGCAGCCCCCGGCCCGACCGGGAGCTGTTTTTT.

V and J are TRBV19 and TRBJ1-1; no reliable D call. The germline V gene has CDR1 LNHDA and CDR2 SQIVND (reference sequence). CDR3 length: 13 amino acids. Trimming took off 3 bases at V and 3 bases at J, with 8 bases between the two ends. In nucleotides, the CDR3 is TGTGCCAGTAGTATCCAGTCCTACACTGAAGCTTTCTTT. It codes for CASSIQSYTEAFF.

The count of this clone is one. The gene calls are TRBV7-9 and TRBJ1-2; D possibly corresponds to TRBD1 (6 bases). Germline CDR1 is SEHNR and CDR2 is FQNEAQ (reference sequence). The ends were cut back, 2 bases at V and 7 bases at J, with 14 bases in the middle. The CDR3 extends over 14 amino acids. The CDR3 bases are TGTGCCAGCAGCTTAAGAGCAGGGGTTGGTGGCTACACCTTC. Translation: CASSLRAGVGGYTF. Full variable domain (outside the CDR3, taken from reference TRBV7-9 and TRBJ1-2): DTGVSQNPRHKITKRGQNVTFRCDPISEHNRLYWYRQTLGQGPEFLTYFQNEAQLEKSRLLSDRFSAERPKGSFSTLEIQRTEQGDSAMYLCASSLRAGVGGYTFGSGTRLTVV.

The chain carries TRBV6-1 and TRBJ1-4; D call uncertain. The CDR3 totals 14 residues. Germline V lookup: CDR1 MNHNS, CDR2 SASEGT. Trimming cost V 6 bases and J 8 bases, with 16 bases left between them. The CDR3 loop is CASRRLALGEKLFF. In DNA, the CDR3 is TGTGCCAGCAGACGTTTGGCTCTCGGAGAAAAACTGTTTTTT.

The chain uses TRBV29-1 and TRBJ2-5; D not resolved. Germline CDR1 and CDR2: SQVTM and ANQGSEA. Trimming shortened V by 4 bases and J by 1 base, and 10 bases separated the two germline ends. The CDR3 runs 13 residues. CDR3 sequence (DNA): TGCAGCGTTGTACCCCAGCTCCAAGAGACCCAGTACTTC. This gives the protein CSVVPQLQETQYF.

The gene calls are TRBV7-9 and TRBJ1-1; no reliable D call. The germline V gene encodes CDR1 SEHNR and CDR2 FQNEAQ (reference sequence). V lost 4 bases, J lost 6 bases, and 21 bases lay in between. CDR3 length: 16 amino acids. The DNA of the CDR3 is TGTGCCAGCAGCTCCATCGGCATAAGTGTACCCGCTGAAGCTTTCTTT. Protein sequence: CASSSIGISVPAEAFF. Looking up the rest from reference TRBV7-9 and TRBJ1-1 gives the full variable domain: DTGVSQNPRHKITKRGQNVTFRCDPISEHNRLYWYRQTLGQGPEFLTYFQNEAQLEKSRLLSDRFSAERPKGSFSTLEIQRTEQGDSAMYLCASSSIGISVPAEAFFGQGTRLTVV.

A few counts support this clone. The chain is built from TRBV28 and TRBJ2-7, with 8 bases aligning to TRBD1. V gave up 3 bases and J gave up 6 bases; unmatched junction bases: 13. CDR1 and CDR2 from the germline V gene are MDHEN and SYDVKM. The CDR3 consists of 16 residues. The CDR3 sequence: CASSFVRTGRTLEQYF. The DNA of the CDR3 is TGTGCCAGCAGTTTTGTCCGGACAGGGAGGACTCTCGAGCAGTACTTC.

This chain connects TRBV30 to TRBJ1-5; possibly TRBD1 for D (5 bases). The ends were cut back, 3 bases at V and 3 bases at J, with 12 bases in the middle. In germline, CDR1 is GTSNPN, CDR2 SVGIG (reference sequence). This CDR3 spans 14 amino acids. Written as DNA, the CDR3 is TGTGCCTGGAGCGGAGGACATACCAATCAGCCCCAGCATTTT. Its translation is CAWSGGHTNQPQHF.

This clone has just one count. The V gene is TRBV13, the J gene TRBJ2-7; 9 bases are shared with TRBD1. Germline V gene lookup returns CDR1 PRHDT and CDR2 FYEKMQ (reference sequence). Trimming took 5 bases from V and 3 from J; bases not matched to a gene: 5. This CDR3 spans 14 amino acids. CDR3 residues: CASSRDRADYEQYF. CDR3 DNA sequence: TGTGCCAGCAGCCGGGACAGGGCCGACTACGAGCAGTACTTC.

The chain recombines TRBV25-1 with TRBJ1-1; D is perhaps TRBD1 (6 bases). The CDR3 covers 14 residues. Trimming stripped 0 bases from V and 8 bases from J, with 13 bases between. CDR1 is MGHDK, CDR2 SYGVNS, per germline. CDR3 sequence: CASSEYTGIREAFF. DNA for the CDR3: TGTGCCAGCAGTGAATACACAGGGATACGAGAAGCTTTCTTT. Based on the CDR3 plus reference TRBV25-1 and TRBJ1-1, the full variable domain is EADIYQTPRYLVIGTGKKITLECSQTMGHDKMYWYQQDPGMELHLIHYSYGVNSTEKGDLSSESTVSRIRTEHFPLTLESARPSHTSQYLCASSEYTGIREAFFGQGTRLTVV.

This clone was found a few times. The chain employs TRBV19 and TRBJ1-4, with TRBD1 matching over 9 bases. CDR3 length: 15 amino acids. Germline loops: CDR1 LNHDA, CDR2 SQIVND (reference sequence). V was pared by 7 bases and J by 8 bases, with 11 bases of the junction left unmatched. CDR3: CASTTRGQGWEKLFF. The DNA for the CDR3 is TGTGCCAGTACCACCCGAGGACAGGGGTGGGAAAAACTGTTTTTT.

This clone turned up a few times. The J gene is TRBJ2-1, the V gene TRBV5-6; 9 bases fit TRBD2. Germline trimming cut 4 bases from V and 7 bases from J; bases unmatched to any gene: 9. The CDR3 is made up of 15 amino acids. Per germline, CDR1 SGHDT and CDR2 YYEEEE. For the CDR3, the DNA is TGTGCCAGCAGCAGGTGGGGGCTAGCGGGGAATGAGCAGTTCTTC. Encoded protein: CASSRWGLAGNEQFF. Full variable domain (outside the CDR3, taken from reference TRBV5-6 and TRBJ2-1): DAGVTQSPTHLIKTRGQQVTLRCSPKSGHDTVSWYQQALGQGPQFIFQYYEEEERQRGNFPDRFSGHQFPNYSSELNVNALLLGDSALYLCASSRWGLAGNEQFFGPGTRLTVL.

This rearrangement joins TRBV5-1 to TRBJ2-2; 9 positions agree with TRBD1. With V trimmed by 1 base and J by 7 bases, 5 bases remained unmatched. This CDR3 is built from 15 residues. From germline, CDR1 is SGHRS and CDR2 YFSETQ. The CDR3, as DNA: TGCGCCAGCAGCTTGCGGACAGGGGCAAACGGGGAGCTGTTTTTT. Protein product: CASSLRTGANGELFF.

The rearrangement joins TRBV5-1 to TRBJ1-2; 9 positions agree with TRBD1. The trim removed 4 bases at V and 5 bases at J, leaving 9 bases unmatched. This CDR3 is 15 amino acids long. Germline assignment: CDR1 SGHRS and CDR2 YFSETQ. The CDR3 region has the DNA TGCGCCAGCAGCCCCACGGACAGGGGTGCGTATGGCTACACCTTC. Protein: CASSPTDRGAYGYTF.

The chain carries TRBV2 and TRBJ2-1; 11 positions match TRBD1. Germline CDR1 is SNHLY and CDR2 is FYNNEI. Trimming removed 6 bases from V and 7 bases from J; junction bases left unmatched: 5. The CDR3 contains 14 residues. The CDR3 reads CASSGQGAVNEQFF. The CDR3 DNA follows: TGTGCCAGCAGCGGACAGGGGGCGGTGAATGAGCAGTTCTTC.

This chain links TRBV10-3 with TRBJ2-3, with TRBD1 matching 10 bases. The CDR3 is made up of 18 amino acids. In germline, CDR1 is ENHRY, CDR2 SYGVKD. The trim removed 4 bases at V and 0 bases at J, leaving 10 bases unmatched. In nucleotides, the CDR3 is TGTGCCATCAGTGGTGGGACAGGGGTTACCCAAAGCACAGATACGCAGTATTTT. This translates into CAISGGTGVTQSTDTQYF.

The CDR3 DNA follows: TGTGCCAGTAGTCGAGGGACAGGGGATGAGACCCAGTACTTC. It specifies CASSRGTGDETQYF. The chain couples TRBV19 to TRBJ2-5, with 10 positions matching TRBD1. The germline V gene encodes CDR1 LNHDA and CDR2 SQIVND (reference sequence). V gave up 5 bases and J gave up 5 bases; unmatched junction bases: 5. CDR3 length equals 14 residues.

Only a few counts were recorded for this clone. The same CDR3 arises from other DNA sequences in this sample as well. The chain links TRBV6-1 to TRBJ2-5; tentatively, D is TRBD1 (5 bases). Per germline, CDR1 MNHNS and CDR2 SASEGT. Trimming stripped 3 bases from V and 1 base from J, with 6 bases between. The CDR3 is 13 amino acids. Written as DNA, the CDR3 is TGTGCCAGCAGTGACAGGGTCCAAGAGACCCAGTACTTC. Encoded protein: CASSDRVQETQYF.

The chain carries TRBV18 and TRBJ2-3; TRBD2 is a possible D gene (6 bases). CDR3 length: 14 residues. Trimming cost V 2 bases and J 4 bases, with 10 bases left between them. Germline CDR1 and CDR2: KGHSH and LQKENI. The CDR3 reads CASSPSTSPDTQYF. CDR3 in DNA: TGTGCCAGCTCACCATCCACTAGCCCAGATACGCAGTATTTT.

The chain combines TRBV6-5 with TRBJ1-4; D remains unclear. The germline V and J ends were trimmed by 4 bases and 7 bases, with 7 bases remaining between them. Germline values: CDR1 MNHEY, CDR2 SVGAGI. The length of the CDR3 is 12 residues. CDR3 protein: CASSFSGEKLFF. CDR3 sequence (DNA): TGTGCCAGCAGTTTTTCCGGTGAAAAACTGTTTTTT.